This T cell receptor (beta chain) was sequenced for a study of cytomegalovirus exposure and HLA in healthy donors. Study results and caveats: One later analysis, an examination of the roughly 130 validation repertoires, found that first-cohort TCR clusters tended to co-occur in them. Cytomegalovirus association was assigned to around 150 TCR beta chains. Many donors shared some public TCRs, even though most TCR sequences were rare. A few CMV-associated chains proved CMV antigen-specific in vitro.

The table came from immunoSEQ multiplex PCR; TCRdb's copy has only in-frame clones and leaves some out. The repertoire holds tens of thousands of clones, with roughly 84% as singletons. Turning to this clone: Its antigen remains unknown.

The CDR3 has 12 amino acids. V lost 11 bases and J 5 bases, leaving 15 bases between the germline ends. Per the germline V gene, CDR1 is SEHNR and CDR2 is FQNEAQ (reference sequence). This clonotype originated in a woman between 18 and 29 years old in good health and CMV-seropositive. The specimen was PBMCs. The V and J genes are TRBV7-9 and TRBJ1-1, with D possibly TRBD1 on 6 matching bases. DNA of the CDR3: TGTGCCTCGGAACAGGGTGGGACTGAAGCTTTCTTT. As protein: CASEQGGTEAFF.